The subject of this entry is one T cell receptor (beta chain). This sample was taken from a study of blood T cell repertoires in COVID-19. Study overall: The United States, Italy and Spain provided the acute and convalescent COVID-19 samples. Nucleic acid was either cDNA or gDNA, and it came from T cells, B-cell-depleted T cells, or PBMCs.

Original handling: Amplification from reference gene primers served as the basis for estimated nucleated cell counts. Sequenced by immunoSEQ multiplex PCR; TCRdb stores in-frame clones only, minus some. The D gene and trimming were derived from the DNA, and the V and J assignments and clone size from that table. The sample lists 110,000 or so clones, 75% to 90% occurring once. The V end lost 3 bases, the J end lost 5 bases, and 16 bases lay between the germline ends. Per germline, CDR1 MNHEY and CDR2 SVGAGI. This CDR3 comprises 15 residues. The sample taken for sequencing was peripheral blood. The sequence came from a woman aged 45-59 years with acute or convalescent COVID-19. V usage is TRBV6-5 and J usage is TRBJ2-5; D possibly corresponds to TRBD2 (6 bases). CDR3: CASSYTPGGAETQYF. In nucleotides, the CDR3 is TGTGCCAGCAGTTATACCCCCGGGGGTGCGGAGACCCAGTACTTC.